Reported below is one T cell receptor (beta chain). Looked up from germline, CDR1 is LNHNV and CDR2 is YYDKDF (reference sequence). This CDR3 has 15 amino acids. The data were obtained in a study of blood T cells in healthy people across ages. With a J-beta primer mix and a sample-barcoded 5' primer, a second PCR ran about 7 to 12 cycles. All samples gave at least 2.5 million CDR3-containing paired-end reads. TCRdb redid the calling of the 5' RACE reads with MiXCR, one entry per CDR3 protein. The sample comprises fewer than 650,000 distinct CDR3 sequences, about 25% of which are singletons, and approximately 3.6% rests with the top ten. These data were also reused for a study on T cells of mothers and their children.

The receptor comes from a boy younger than 10 in good health. Material for sequencing was blood. V gene TRBV15 combines with J gene TRBJ2-1; 11 bases are shared with TRBD2. The DNA end is more similar to TRBJ2-7, so the J call may be wrong. CDR3 residues: CATSINSGGEYEQYF. The CDR3 DNA follows: TGTGCCACCAGCATAAATAGCGGGGGGGAGTACGAGCAGTACTTC.